The rows below give T cell receptor beta chains drawn from one sample of a study of cytomegalovirus exposure and HLA in healthy donors. Profiling relied on immunoSEQ multiplex PCR, and the TCRdb table lists in-frame clones only, not all of them. The table has approximately 160,000 clones, about 65% seen once. The sample was PBMCs. These TCRs come from a woman aged 18 to 35 in good health and CMV-seropositive. Both conserved end residues are part of each CDR3. D genes are given only for firm matches. Clone size appears in some rows only: once, few, many, or a class for an expanded clone.

CDR3 | DNA | D | J | V | size
CASSQDRGRGYTF | TGCGCCAGCAGCCAAGACAGGGGCCGGGGCTACACCTTC | NA | TRBJ1-2 | TRBV4-1 | few
CAISVDQGDYGYTF | TGTGCCATCAGCGTAGATCAGGGCGACTATGGCTACACCTTC | NA | TRBJ1-2 | TRBV10-3 | NA
CASSLAGTSGVDTQYF | TGCGCCAGCAGCTTGGCCGGGACTAGCGGAGTGGATACGCAGTATTTT | TRBD2 | TRBJ2-3 | TRBV5-1 | NA
CSATQRETQYF | TGCAGTGCCACGCAGAGGGAGACCCAGTACTTC | NA | TRBJ2-5 | TRBV20-1 | NA
CASSPGASVQPQHF | TGTGCCAGTAGTCCGGGTGCGTCGGTCCAGCCCCAGCATTTT | NA | TRBJ1-5 | TRBV19 | NA
CASSQDRGISTEAFF | TGCGCCAGCAGCCAAGACCGAGGAATCAGCACTGAAGCTTTCTTT | NA | TRBJ1-1 | TRBV4-3 | few
CASSARGRETQYF | TGTGCCAGCAGCGCCAGGGGACGAGAGACCCAGTACTTC | NA | TRBJ2-5 | TRBV7-9 | NA
CASSSLTGASSYEQYF | TGTGCCAGCAGTTCCCTGACAGGGGCGAGCTCCTACGAGCAGTACTTC | TRBD1 | TRBJ2-7 | TRBV27 | few
CASSKGGGAFTEAFF | TGTGCCAGCAGCAAAGGAGGGGGGGCGTTCACTGAAGCTTTCTTT | NA | TRBJ1-1 | TRBV21-1 | NA
CASSTRSRLYNEQFF | TGTGCCAGCAGTACTCGGTCTAGACTTTACAATGAGCAGTTCTTC | NA | TRBJ2-1 | TRBV27 | NA
CASRGTSVGETQYF | TGCGCCAGCAGAGGGACTAGCGTCGGGGAGACCCAGTACTTC | TRBD2 | TRBJ2-5 | TRBV5-1 | NA
CSVGDIEAFF | TGCAGCGTAGGGGACATCGAGGCTTTCTTT | NA | TRBJ1-1 | TRBV29-1 | once
CASSQTSGRETYEQYF | TGTGCCAGCAGCCAGACTAGCGGGAGAGAAACCTACGAGCAGTACTTC | TRBD2 | TRBJ2-7 | TRBV7-6 | NA
CASSSRPGLAGHYEQYF | TGTGCCAGCAGTTCACGCCCAGGACTAGCGGGACACTACGAGCAGTACTTC | TRBD2 | TRBJ2-7 | TRBV27 | NA
CASSFGRYNEQFF | TGTGCCAGCAGTTTCGGTAGATACAATGAGCAGTTCTTC | NA | TRBJ2-1 | TRBV28 | NA
CATSRDQGNEKLFF | TGTGCTACCTCCCGAGATCAGGGTAATGAAAAACTGTTTTTT | NA | TRBJ1-4 | TRBV12-5 | NA
CASSQERGTRPGNEQFF | TGTGCCAGCAGCCAAGAGAGGGGGACAAGGCCTGGCAATGAGCAGTTCTTC | NA | TRBJ2-1 | TRBV14 | NA
CASSRSGVHQPQHF | TGTGCCAGCAGCCGATCAGGGGTGCATCAGCCCCAGCATTTT | NA | TRBJ1-5 | TRBV6-5 | NA
CASGGSPGQGLGEQYF | TGTGCTAGTGGTGGTAGCCCGGGACAGGGTCTTGGCGAGCAGTACTTC | TRBD1 | TRBJ2-7 | TRBV12-5 | NA
CASSQERSYEQYF | TGTGCCAGCAGCCAAGAGCGATCTTACGAGCAGTACTTC | NA | TRBJ2-7 | TRBV4-2 | NA
CAGRPLGTAAGELFF | TGTGCCGGCAGGCCTCTAGGAACGGCGGCCGGGGAGCTGTTTTTT | NA | TRBJ2-2 | TRBV27 | NA
CASSLAGTGRNQPQHF | TGTGCCAGCAGCTTAGCCGGGACAGGCCGCAATCAGCCCCAGCATTTT | TRBD1 | TRBJ1-5 | TRBV7-2 | NA
CASSPLPQVTYQPQHF | TGTGCCAGCAGCCCGCTCCCTCAAGTTACATATCAGCCCCAGCATTTT | NA | TRBJ1-5 | TRBV7-2 | NA
CASSFSSVYNEQFF | TGTGCCAGCAGCTTTTCTAGCGTATACAATGAGCAGTTCTTC | NA | TRBJ2-1 | TRBV7-9 | NA
CASLEEIAGGPKYF | TGTGCCAGCTTAGAAGAAATAGCGGGGGGGCCAAAGTACTTC | TRBD2 | TRBJ2-4 | TRBV18 | NA
CASSRQTNTEAFF | TGTGCCAGCAGCCGCCAGACAAACACTGAAGCTTTCTTT | NA | TRBJ1-1 | TRBV14 | NA
CASTLTGVPSGANVLTF | TGTGCCAGCACTCTTACAGGGGTGCCATCTGGGGCCAACGTCCTGACTTTC | TRBD1 | TRBJ2-6 | TRBV28 | NA
CASKRRGTAEAFF | TGTGCCAGCAAGAGGCGGGGGACCGCTGAAGCTTTCTTT | NA | TRBJ1-1 | TRBV5-6 | few
CSVEGALDTEAFF | TGCAGCGTTGAGGGGGCTTTGGACACTGAAGCTTTCTTT | NA | TRBJ1-1 | TRBV29-1 | NA
CAISGQGSYGYTF | TGTGCCATCAGCGGACAGGGGAGCTATGGCTACACCTTC | TRBD1 | TRBJ1-2 | TRBV10-3 | few
CAISGSGQTNTEAFF | TGTGCCATCAGTGGGTCGGGGCAGACGAACACTGAAGCTTTCTTT | NA | TRBJ1-1 | TRBV10-3 | NA
CAISTNRNGGTEAFF | TGTGCCATCAGCACTAACAGAAACGGGGGCACTGAAGCTTTCTTT | NA | TRBJ1-1 | TRBV10-3 | once
CASSFGDGNGYTF | TGCGCCAGCAGCTTTGGTGACGGGAATGGCTACACCTTC | NA | TRBJ1-2 | TRBV5-1 | NA